These 15 T cell receptor beta chains originate from one sample sequenced in a study of blood T cell repertoires in COVID-19. The data were produced by immunoSEQ multiplex PCR, yet TCRdb's version contains in-frame clones alone and is incomplete. This table holds roughly 250,000 clones, roughly 88% found once. The specimen sequenced was peripheral blood. These receptor sequences come from a human donor with COVID-19, enrolled during active disease. The donor label of this sample is uncertain.

The chain carries TRBV7-3 and TRBJ2-5; tentatively, D is TRBD2 (5 bases). The CDR3 spans 15 residues. Trimming removed 5 bases at V and 3 bases at J, with 16 bases between. Germline lookup yields CDR1 SGHTA and CDR2 FQGTGA. CDR3 nucleotides: TGTGCCAGCAGCCCCCAAATTGGAGGAGAAGAGACCCAGTACTTC. Encoded protein: CASSPQIGGEETQYF.

The chain uses TRBV28 and TRBJ2-1, with a weak D call TRBD2 (6 bases). CDR3 length equals 15 residues. Trimming took off 6 bases at V and 2 bases at J, with 14 bases between the two ends. Germline CDR1 reads MDHEN; CDR2 reads SYDVKM. DNA of the CDR3: TGTGCCAGCAGAGTTGGCGGGACCGCCTACAATGAGCAGTTCTTC. Translating it yields CASRVGGTAYNEQFF.

The V and J genes are TRBV5-8 and TRBJ1-5; maybe TRBD1 (5 bases). The CDR3 covers 14 residues. Per germline, CDR1 SGHTS and CDR2 YDEGEE. The V end was cut by 7 bases, the J end by 6 bases, with 17 bases between. The CDR3 DNA is TGTGCCAGCCCTTCTCGGAGGGGAGGTCAGCCCCAGCATTTT. As protein: CASPSRRGGQPQHF.

The chain links TRBV6-1 to TRBJ1-1; D might be TRBD1 (6 bases). Between the trimmed V and J ends, which lost 6 bases and 2 bases, there was a span of 13 bases. Germline CDR1 reads MNHNS; CDR2 reads SASEGT. This CDR3 comprises 14 residues. The chain's CDR3 is CASSSGQINTEAFF. In nucleotides, the CDR3 is TGTGCCAGCAGCTCTGGACAGATCAACACTGAAGCTTTCTTT.

This rearrangement joins TRBV5-1 to TRBJ2-5, with TRBD2 as a possible D gene (5 bases). In germline, CDR1 is SGHRS, CDR2 YFSETQ. The V end was cut by 6 bases, the J end by 5 bases, with 20 bases between. The CDR3 is 15 amino acids. This CDR3 is CASISAGPSGETQYF. In DNA form, the CDR3 reads TGCGCCAGCATCTCAGCTGGGCCCTCGGGGGAGACCCAGTACTTC.

V usage is TRBV28 and J usage is TRBJ1-5, with D tentatively TRBD1 (5 bases). Germline-derived CDR1 and CDR2 are MDHEN and SYDVKM. The germline V and J ends were trimmed by 3 bases and 7 bases, with 16 bases remaining between them. The CDR3 is 15 amino acids. CDR3 nucleotides: TGTGCCAGCAGTTTTGGCGAGCAGGGTAGGCAGCCCCAGCATTTT. Protein product: CASSFGEQGRQPQHF.

J is TRBJ2-7 and V is TRBV10-2, with 9 bases identical to TRBD2. The V and J ends lost 4 bases and 9 bases, in that order; junction bases with no gene match: 13. From germline, CDR1 is WSHSY and CDR2 SAAADI. There are 15 residues in the CDR3. CDR3 sequence: CASSASSGIMSLQYF. The CDR3 DNA follows: TGCGCCAGCAGTGCGTCTAGCGGGATCATGTCCCTGCAGTACTTC.

The chain is built from TRBV5-1 and TRBJ2-3, with D possibly matching TRBD1 (5 bases). V was shortened by 0 bases and J by 6 bases, with 11 bases between the two germline ends. The germline V gene has CDR1 SGHRS and CDR2 YFSETQ. This CDR3 contains 14 residues. CDR3 loop: CASSLEGSGDTQYF. Here the CDR3 DNA reads TGCGCCAGCAGCTTGGAGGGGTCAGGGGATACGCAGTATTTT.

The chain employs TRBV14 and TRBJ1-2; 10 positions agree with TRBD1. The CDR3 spans 17 residues. From germline, CDR1 is SGHDN and CDR2 FVKESK. V shed 3 bases and J 4 bases; nucleotides not matched to a gene: 11. CDR3 in amino acids: CASSHNNRDRGSYGYTF. CDR3 DNA sequence: TGTGCCAGCAGCCACAACAACCGGGACAGGGGCTCCTATGGCTACACCTTC.

This sequence joins TRBV19 and TRBJ1-4; a possible D gene is TRBD1 (5 bases). Germline CDR1 LNHDA, CDR2 SQIVND (reference sequence). The V gene lost 3 bases and the J gene lost 0 bases, with 17 bases spanning the gap. The CDR3 extends over 18 amino acids. The CDR3 bases are TGTGCCAGTAGTATTGGAGACAGTCGGTATTCAACTAATGAAAAACTGTTTTTT. Its translation is CASSIGDSRYSTNEKLFF.

V and J are TRBV3-1 (or the pseudogene TRBV3-2) and TRBJ2-2; the D gene is possibly TRBD1 (7 bases). This CDR3 spans 18 amino acids. CDR1 is LGHDT, CDR2 YNNKEL, per germline (reference sequence). Trimming stripped 2 bases from V and 4 bases from J, with 20 bases between. CDR3 amino acids: CASSQPIYRGGGTGELFF. For the CDR3, the DNA is TGTGCCAGCAGCCAACCCATCTACAGGGGAGGAGGCACCGGGGAGCTGTTTTTT.

As for this clone: Other DNA sequences within the sample encode an identical CDR3. The rearrangement joins TRBV12-3 or TRBV12-4 to TRBJ2-3; 7 nucleotides agree with TRBD2. This CDR3 contains 13 residues. The junction had 1 base not matched to a gene; V was cut back by 5 bases and J by 2 bases. CDR3 residues: CASSRGDTDTQYF. The CDR3, as DNA: TGTGCCAGCAGTCGGGGGGACACAGATACGCAGTATTTT.

There are a few counts of this clone. The sample holds other DNA sequences that translate to the same CDR3. The chain joins TRBV19 to TRBJ1-5; TRBD1 aligns across 9 bases. The germline CDR1 and CDR2 sequences are LNHDA and SQIVND (reference sequence). This CDR3 spans 14 amino acids. V lost 4 bases to trimming and J lost 7 bases; unmatched junction nucleotides: 5. The CDR3 bases are TGTGCCAGTAGTACGACAGGGGGTACGCAGCCCCAGCATTTT. It encodes CASSTTGGTQPQHF. Filled out from reference TRBV19 and TRBJ1-5, the complete variable domain reads DGGITQSPKYLFRKEGQNVTLSCEQNLNHDAMYWYRQDPGQGLRLIYYSQIVNDFQKGDIAEGYSVSREKKESFPLTVTSAQKNPTAFYLCASSTTGGTQPQHFGDGTRLSIL.

The gene calls are TRBV29-1 and TRBJ1-2, with 7 bases matching TRBD1. From germline, CDR1 is SQVTM and CDR2 ANQGSEA. The CDR3 extends over 12 amino acids. J lost 3 bases, V lost 6 bases, and 4 bases had no gene match. The DNA of the CDR3 is TGCAGCGTAGGGGGCGGTGACTATGGCTACACCTTC. It codes for CSVGGGDYGYTF.

This clone was observed once. V usage is TRBV7-2 and J usage is TRBJ2-1, with a tentative D call TRBD2 (5 bases). The CDR3 contains 16 residues. Looked up from germline, CDR1 is SGHTA and CDR2 is FQGNSA. Trimming shortened V by 5 bases and J by 4 bases, and 18 bases separated the two germline ends. The CDR3 sequence: CASSLEGRADYNEQFF. In DNA, the CDR3 is TGTGCCAGCAGCCTAGAGGGTAGAGCGGATTACAATGAGCAGTTCTTC.